The 11 T cell receptor beta chains below all came from one sample that was sequenced in a study of blood T cell repertoires in COVID-19 (dated by TCRdb to 2018 to 2021). Libraries were made using the immunoSEQ multiplex PCR assay. The table was pulled from immuneACCESS by TCRdb, which kept in-frame rearrangements only. Such tables lose some clones; where checked, under half of the loss comes from unresolved V genes, and the rest has no known cause. The sample contains more than 75,000 clones, 88% of them found a single time. In total, the top ten clones hold around 5% of the sample. Sequencing was done on a sample of peripheral blood. These receptors were obtained from a woman over 75 with acute or convalescent COVID-19.

The genes are TRBV11-3 and TRBJ2-3, with D possibly TRBD2 on 5 matching bases. Germline CDR1 and CDR2: SGHNT and YENEEA. The CDR3 contains 16 residues. The V end was cut by 5 bases, the J end by 2 bases, with 17 bases between. CDR3 amino acids: CASSAPGRRPTDTQYF. The CDR3 coding sequence is TGTGCCAGCAGCGCCCCGGGAAGGCGCCCCACAGATACGCAGTATTTT.

This chain connects TRBV2 to TRBJ2-2; D might be TRBD2 (5 bases). The germline gives CDR1 SNHLY, CDR2 FYNNEI. The CDR3 has 15 amino acids. V was cut by 7 bases and J by 3 bases, with 15 bases left in between. The CDR3 loop is CASKAGLQYTGELFF. The CDR3 nucleotides read TGTGCCAGCAAGGCGGGTCTACAATACACCGGGGAGCTGTTTTTT.

The chain uses TRBV10-2 and TRBJ2-7; D not certain. Trimming took 0 bases from V and 3 from J, leaving 9 bases between them. Germline CDR1 reads WSHSY; CDR2 reads SAAADI. This CDR3 has 14 amino acids. The CDR3 reads CASSESVRIYEQYF. CDR3 bases: TGCGCCAGCAGTGAGTCAGTGAGGATCTACGAGCAGTACTTC.

This chain joins TRBV25-1 and TRBJ1-5; 8 bases are shared with TRBD1. Germline-derived CDR1 and CDR2 are MGHDK and SYGVNS. The CDR3 covers 13 residues. The V gene end was trimmed by 8 bases and the J gene end by 6 bases; junction bases not matched to a gene: 6. CDR3 in amino acids: CASAGQGPQPQHF. In DNA, the CDR3 is TGTGCCAGCGCAGGACAGGGACCTCAGCCCCAGCATTTT.

The genes are TRBV19 and TRBJ1-4; D is ambiguous. V lost 2 bases to trimming and J lost 2 bases, with 3 bases between them. Germline V gene sequence: CDR1 LNHDA, CDR2 SQIVND (reference sequence). The CDR3 is 13 residues long. This chain's CDR3 is CASSISTNEKLFF. CDR3 sequence (DNA): TGTGCCAGTAGTATAAGCACTAATGAAAAACTGTTTTTT.

J is TRBJ2-2 and V is TRBV12-3 or TRBV12-4; D unclear. The V and J ends lost 7 bases and 6 bases respectively, with 6 bases between them. CDR3 length: 11 residues. CDR3 sequence (DNA): TGTGCCAGCAACATCGCCGGGGAGCTGTTTTTT. Protein: CASNIAGELFF.

The V and J genes are TRBV12-3 or TRBV12-4 and TRBJ1-1; maybe TRBD1 (6 bases). Trimming pared 6 bases from V and 5 bases from J, leaving 13 bases between. The CDR3 is made up of 13 amino acids. This chain's CDR3 is CASRLSTGTEAFF. In DNA form, the CDR3 reads TGTGCCAGCAGGCTTAGTACAGGGACTGAAGCTTTCTTT.

V and J are TRBV28 and TRBJ1-5; D is undetermined. The germline V gene encodes CDR1 MDHEN and CDR2 SYDVKM. This CDR3 contains 12 residues. The germline V and J ends were trimmed by 3 bases and 4 bases, with 4 bases remaining between them. The chain's CDR3 is CASSLRNQPQHF. CDR3 coding DNA: TGTGCCAGCAGTTTGCGGAATCAGCCCCAGCATTTT.

CDR3 nucleotide sequence: TGTGCCAGCAGCTCAACCCAGGGGAGCTCCTACGAGCAGTACTTC. Amino acid sequence: CASSSTQGSSYEQYF. This chain joins TRBV7-2 and TRBJ2-7; D may be TRBD1 (6 bases). This CDR3 contains 15 residues. Per germline, CDR1 SGHTA and CDR2 FQGNSA. The V end lost 4 bases, the J end lost 0 bases, and 13 bases lay between the germline ends. The full variable domain, rest sourced from reference TRBV7-2 and TRBJ2-7, is GAGVSQSPSNKVTEKGKDVELRCDPISGHTALYWYRQSLGQGLEFLIYFQGNSAPDKSGLPSDRFSAERTGGSVSTLTIQRTQQEDSAVYLCASSSTQGSSYEQYFGPGTRLTVT.

This clone was seen more than once but under ten times. The chain is built from TRBV6-5 and TRBJ1-3; 9 nucleotides align to TRBD1. Germline V CDR1 and CDR2: MNHEY, SVGAGI. The CDR3 consists of 16 residues. With 4 bases clipped from V and 2 bases from J, the junction kept 6 bases outside the gene matches. As DNA, the CDR3 is TGTGCCAGCAGTTCCTCCGGGACAGGGACTGGAAACACCATATATTTT. Translated, it gives CASSSSGTGTGNTIYF.

The genes are TRBV6-5 and TRBJ1-3, with D hard to call. V was shortened by 7 bases and J by 2 bases, with 12 bases between the two germline ends. Germline values: CDR1 MNHEY, CDR2 SVGAGI. This CDR3 is 14 amino acids long. Written as DNA, the CDR3 is TGTGCCAGCATTCCTACCATCGCTGGAAACACCATATATTTT. This translates into CASIPTIAGNTIYF.